This T cell receptor (beta chain) was identified in a study of blood T cell repertoires in COVID-19. Study in general: The origin of the acute and convalescent COVID-19 samples was the United States, Italy and Spain.

The V end lost 4 bases, the J end lost 1 base, and 8 bases lay between the germline ends. Germline assignment: CDR1 SGHRS and CDR2 YFSETQ. The CDR3 spans 13 residues. The repertoire was sequenced with immunoSEQ multiplex PCR; TCRdb's copy has only in-frame clones and lacks some. The data hold roughly 70,000 clones, with over 75% observed a single time. The rearrangement joins TRBV5-1 to TRBJ1-1; D unclear. Sequences were obtained from peripheral blood. This receptor was taken from a woman aged 60 to 75 with acute or convalescent COVID-19. The CDR3 here is CASSQTENTEAFF. The CDR3 nucleotides are TGCGCCAGCAGCCAAACAGAGAACACTGAAGCTTTCTTT.